This TCR beta chain was profiled in a study of blood T cells in healthy people across ages (dated by TCRdb to the mid-2010s). As for the study more broadly: In model experiments, template switching captured roughly one uniquely barcoded TCR beta cDNA molecule for every two T cells. To track age-related changes in TCR beta repertoire diversity, the study relied on deep sequencing normalized with unique cDNA molecular identifiers. To avoid experimental bias, donors of different ages were randomly spread across the sequencing lanes. Donors were grouped into four age groups: young (average roughly 15 years), middle-aged (39), aged (62) and long-lived (approximately 78). Using the same blood draw, the study looked at two additional independent replicas of 1 million unique cDNA reads for two donors, one aged 18 to 30 and the other aged 80 or older. General findings and caveats noted by the study authors: There was a strong correlation between observed TCR beta diversity and the percentage of naive T cells measured by flow cytometry. Because profiling used bulk unsorted PBMCs, naive and antigen-experienced compartments could not be compared conclusively. Observed TCR beta diversity per million T cells fell roughly linearly with age, and a significant reduction was already apparent by age around 40. Estimates of total diversity based on one million sequenced T cells were considered lower bounds and underestimates. Compared with the aged group, the long-lived group had more naive CD4+ T cells, fewer expanded clones and increased TCR diversity, suggesting age selection. The CMV infection status of donors was not known, potentially confounding age-related changes in expanded clonotypes.

The 39 donors, aged about 6 to 95 years, were systemically healthy Caucasian individuals from Russia. Each donor gave 9 to 10 milliliters of peripheral blood, collected into EDTA-treated Vacutainer tubes. Ficoll-Paque density-gradient centrifugation was used to isolate PBMCs, with at least 6 million obtained per sample. Trizol reagent was used to extract total RNA from PBMCs, with at least 6 micrograms per sample. For every donor, an aliquot of PBMCs went through flow cytometry to measure the percentages of naive CD45RAhigh/CD27high T cells. Reading from cysteine to phenylalanine, the CDR3 counts 12 amino acids. Solely the CDR3 DNA is kept, with 36 bases framed from the first base. V loses 6 bases, J loses 1 base, and the germline ends lie 7 bases apart. Reading the germline V gene gives CDR1 SQVTM and CDR2 ANQGSEA. For this clonotype: There is no known antigen for this receptor. No quality values exist for individual bases; no much larger clone is one base distant.

The library was made by 5' RACE. Sequencing used an Illumina HiSeq 2500. A second PCR of roughly 6 to 11 cycles was performed with a sample-barcoded 5' primer and a J-beta primer mix. A template-switch 5' adaptor carrying 12 random nucleotides introduced a unique molecular identifier onto each TCR beta cDNA molecule. Each sample yielded at least 3 million CDR3-containing paired-end reads. First-strand cDNA synthesis was performed from all RNA using the Mint cDNA synthesis kit, with priming by a TRBC-specific oligonucleotide. Following uracil-DNA glycosylase treatment, all cDNA underwent a first 18-cycle PCR with the universal primers M1SS and BC2_uni_R. The authors' pipeline ran thus. Each sample was normalized by randomly selecting 1 million high-quality reads, each carrying a distinct molecular identifier. Instead of being binned into consensus sequences, reads with shared molecular identifiers were discarded. MiTCR, run with a Q25 quality threshold and the strictest error-elimination algorithm, handled CDR3 identification, clonotype clustering and error correction. A nonparametric unseen species model with Euler transformation was used to estimate lower-bound total TCR beta diversity. TCRdb redid the processing of the public reads, applying fastp at Q25 and MiXCR, and retained in-frame beta chains. One record per CDR3 amino acid sequence lists the most common genes and DNA. None of the V and J calls come from the authors' own analysis; TCRdb made them. This sample comprises 500,000 to 600,000 distinct CDR3 sequences, approximately 30% of them detected only once. Of the sample, approximately 17% is held by the ten largest clones.

Sequencing used blood. Here the chain combines TRBV29-1 and TRBJ2-1, with an unclear D gene assignment. The sequence derives from a woman in her 70s in good health. CDR3 sequence: CSVMGSYNEQFF. The sequence in DNA is TGCAGCGTGATGGGGTCCTACAATGAGCAGTTCTTC.